Listed here are 30 T cell receptor beta chains from one sample, sequenced in a study of blood T cell repertoires in COVID-19. Sequencing used immunoSEQ multiplex PCR; TCRdb keeps in-frame clones, though not all of them. The sample lists approximately 160,000 clones, 83% occurring once. Material for sequencing was PBMCs or T cells enriched from blood (not recorded which). The receptors stem from a woman in her forties or fifties in a cohort exposed to, infected with or recovered from COVID-19 (not recorded which).

The chain uses TRBV11-3 and TRBJ1-1, with D maybe TRBD1 (6 bases). The CDR3 is made up of 14 amino acids. Germline values: CDR1 SGHNT, CDR2 YENEEA. Trimming cost V 5 bases and J 4 bases, with 14 bases left between them. CDR3 DNA: TGTGCCAGCAGCAAAGGAGGGGGGGCCACTGAAGCTTTCTTT. It is translated as CASSKGGGATEAFF.

The chain links TRBV3-1 (or the pseudogene TRBV3-2) to TRBJ2-1; D remains unclear. V gave up 1 base and J gave up 8 bases, with 6 bases separating them. Germline V gives CDR1 LGHDT, CDR2 YNNKEL (reference sequence). The CDR3 consists of 12 residues. The CDR3 DNA follows: TGTGCCAGCAGCCAAGTTCGGGATGAGCAGTTCTTC. Amino acid sequence: CASSQVRDEQFF.

The chain employs TRBV7-9 and TRBJ1-2; 7 nucleotides align to TRBD1. The junction had 12 bases not matched to a gene; V was cut back by 3 bases and J by 11 bases. In germline, CDR1 is SEHNR, CDR2 FQNEAQ (reference sequence). This CDR3 region has 14 residues. This CDR3 is CASSLRGPGQGYTF. The CDR3, as DNA: TGTGCCAGCAGCTTGAGGGGGCCAGGTCAGGGATACACCTTC.

This clone has more than one count but fewer than ten. The V gene is TRBV29-1, the J gene TRBJ2-7; tentative D call: TRBD1 (6 bases). The germline V gene has CDR1 SQVTM and CDR2 ANQGSEA. This CDR3 is built from 12 residues. The V end was cut by 5 bases, the J end by 4 bases, with 12 bases between. In DNA form, the CDR3 reads TGCAGCGTTTCTGTCGACAGGTACGAGCAGTACTTC. It codes for CSVSVDRYEQYF.

This clone was picked up one time. The chain uses TRBV9 and TRBJ2-5; TRBD2 agrees at 12 bases. The CDR3 loop spans 14 amino acids. Germline loops: CDR1 SGDLS, CDR2 YYNGEE. The trim removed 0 bases at V and 9 bases at J, leaving 3 bases unmatched. CDR3 sequence reads: CASSVVTSGGPQYF. In DNA, the CDR3 is TGTGCCAGCAGCGTAGTAACTAGCGGGGGGCCCCAGTACTTC. Filled out from reference TRBV9 and TRBJ2-5, the complete variable domain reads DSGVTQTPKHLITATGQRVTLRCSPRSGDLSVYWYQQSLDQGLQFLIQYYNGEERAKGNILERFSAQQFPDLHSELNLSSLELGDSALYFCASSVVTSGGPQYFGPGTRLLVL.

The chain joins TRBV4-2 to TRBJ1-4; 7 bases match TRBD1. The CDR3 covers 15 residues. In germline, CDR1 is LGHNA, CDR2 YNFKEQ. V dropped 0 bases and J dropped 8; count of bases not matched to a gene: 6. The CDR3 is CASSQDDRDGEKLFF. The CDR3 DNA sequence: TGTGCCAGCAGCCAAGATGACAGGGATGGGGAAAAACTGTTTTTT.

J is TRBJ2-5 and V is TRBV4-2; TRBD2 matches at 14 bases. V shed 2 bases, J shed 2 bases, and the junction held 4 bases outside the gene matches. This CDR3 has 17 residues. The germline CDR1 and CDR2 sequences are LGHNA and YNFKEQ. CDR3 nucleotide sequence: TGTGCCAGCAGCCAAACGACTAGCGGGGGGGAACAAGAGACCCAGTACTTC. This sequence encodes CASSQTTSGGEQETQYF.

The rearrangement joins TRBV3-1 (or the pseudogene TRBV3-2) to TRBJ1-6, with D unresolved. Germline CDR1 LGHDT, CDR2 YNNKEL (reference sequence). CDR3 size: 16 residues. With 5 bases removed from V and 0 bases from J, the gap between germline ends came to 11 bases. CDR3 sequence: CASSSISGSYNSPLHF. The CDR3 DNA reads TGTGCCAGCAGCTCAATCAGCGGCTCCTATAATTCACCCCTCCACTTT.

The rearrangement joins TRBV30 to TRBJ1-3; no clear D gene. Germline CDR1 reads GTSNPN; CDR2 reads SVGIG (reference sequence). The CDR3 is 15 residues long. V lost 3 bases to trimming and J lost 7 bases, with 19 bases between them. CDR3 nucleotide sequence: TGTGCCTGGAGGGCTGCCGGGTCAATCGTTAACACCATATATTTT. Its protein product is CAWRAAGSIVNTIYF.

This chain connects TRBV11-2 to TRBJ2-5, with D tentatively TRBD1 (5 bases). Germline V gene sequence: CDR1 SGHAT, CDR2 FQNNGV. The length of the CDR3 is 14 residues. Trimming removed 1 base at V and 2 bases at J, with 8 bases between. CDR3 protein: CASSLVPGQETQYF. Here the CDR3 DNA reads TGTGCCAGCAGCTTAGTTCCAGGGCAAGAGACCCAGTACTTC.

The J gene is TRBJ2-7, the V gene TRBV7-2; D not resolved. This CDR3 comprises 15 residues. V gave up 2 bases and J gave up 0 bases, with 11 bases separating them. Germline V gene data show CDR1 as SGHTA and CDR2 as FQGNSA. Here the CDR3 DNA reads TGTGCCAGCAGCTTAACAGCCTTTAGCTCCTACGAGCAGTACTTC. Amino acid sequence: CASSLTAFSSYEQYF.

Only one count was recorded for this clone. The chain couples TRBV28 to TRBJ1-2, with 7 positions matching TRBD1. J gave up 1 base and V 6 bases, and 8 bases lay outside the gene matches. Per the germline V gene, CDR1 is MDHEN and CDR2 is SYDVKM. This CDR3 is 15 amino acids long. The CDR3, as DNA: TGTGCCAGCAGGGGTCCGGGACAGATTAACTATGGCTACACCTTC. This sequence encodes CASRGPGQINYGYTF.

The rearrangement uses TRBV28 and TRBJ1-5; possibly TRBD1 for D (6 bases). The CDR3 totals 15 residues. The V end lost 5 bases, the J end lost 5 bases, and 16 bases lay between the germline ends. The germline CDR1 and CDR2 sequences are MDHEN and SYDVKM. The CDR3 region has the DNA TGTGCCAGCAGTACCGAAGGGGGTATGGATCAGCCCCAGCATTTT. Encoded protein: CASSTEGGMDQPQHF.

The J gene is TRBJ2-7, the V gene TRBV24-1; TRBD2 agrees at 7 bases. The V gene's germline CDR1 is KGHDR and CDR2 SFDVKD. V shed 3 bases, J shed 2 bases, and the junction held 9 bases outside the gene matches. The length of the CDR3 is 16 residues. The CDR3 region has the DNA TGTGCCACCAGTGATCCCGGGGGGTCTAGTCCCTACGAGCAGTACTTC. It specifies CATSDPGGSSPYEQYF.

The chain is built from TRBV5-4 and TRBJ1-1, with TRBD1 matching over 8 bases. Germline V gives CDR1 SGHNT, CDR2 YYREEE (reference sequence). V trimming: 0 bases; J trimming: 3 bases; junction bases outside the gene matches: 1. The CDR3 extends over 14 amino acids. Here the CDR3 reads CASSLAGGYTEAFF. The CDR3 region has the DNA TGTGCCAGCAGCTTGGCAGGGGGCTACACTGAAGCTTTCTTT. Filled out from reference TRBV5-4 and TRBJ1-1, the complete variable domain reads ETGVTQSPTHLIKTRGQQVTLRCSSQSGHNTVSWYQQALGQGPQFIFQYYREEENGRGNFPPRFSGLQFPNYSSELNVNALELDDSALYLCASSLAGGYTEAFFGQGTRLTVV.

V is TRBV9 and J is TRBJ2-6, with TRBD1 matching 7 bases. Looked up from germline, CDR1 is SGDLS and CDR2 is YYNGEE. V lost 2 bases, J lost 0 bases, and 5 bases stayed unmatched. This CDR3 has 17 amino acids. The CDR3 region is CASSVGDSFSGANVLTF. The CDR3 coding sequence is TGTGCCAGCAGCGTGGGGGACAGTTTCTCTGGGGCCAACGTCCTGACTTTC.

This chain joins TRBV29-1 and TRBJ2-5; 8 bases fit TRBD2. The CDR3 is made up of 11 amino acids. V lost 6 bases, J lost 4 bases, and 1 base stayed unmatched. Germline loops: CDR1 SQVTM, CDR2 ANQGSEA. The CDR3, as DNA: TGCAGCGTAGCGGGGGTAGAGACCCAGTACTTC. Translation gives CSVAGVETQYF.

This chain links TRBV5-1 with TRBJ2-7, with 8 nucleotides matching TRBD1. The CDR3 totals 14 residues. The germline CDR1 and CDR2 sequences are SGHRS and YFSETQ. The trim removed 4 bases at V and 5 bases at J, leaving 8 bases unmatched. The CDR3 DNA sequence: TGCGCCAGCAGCCCGGGGACAGGATCTCACGAGCAGTACTTC. Translation gives CASSPGTGSHEQYF.

This rearrangement joins TRBV27 to TRBJ1-1; D is possibly TRBD1 (6 bases). Germline V lookup: CDR1 MNHEY, CDR2 SMNVEV (reference sequence). The ends were cut back, 0 bases at V and 7 bases at J, with 18 bases in the middle. The length of the CDR3 is 16 residues. CDR3 sequence reads: CASSLSADSRTSEAFF. CDR3 nucleotides: TGTGCCAGCAGTTTATCGGCGGACAGTAGAACCAGTGAAGCTTTCTTT.

The V call is TRBV7-9, the J call TRBJ2-3; 13 nucleotides line up with TRBD2. Germline V gene sequence: CDR1 SEHNR, CDR2 FQNEAQ (reference sequence). The CDR3 is 17 amino acids. V lost 4 bases to trimming and J lost 0 bases; unmatched junction nucleotides: 4. The CDR3 spells CASSWGTSGISTDTQYF. The CDR3 DNA follows: TGTGCCAGCAGCTGGGGGACTAGCGGGATTAGCACAGATACGCAGTATTTT.

V usage is TRBV28 and J usage is TRBJ1-5; D is uncertain. Germline V gene sequence: CDR1 MDHEN, CDR2 SYDVKM. This CDR3 contains 15 residues. V was shortened by 7 bases and J by 2 bases, with 15 bases between the two germline ends. The DNA of the CDR3 is TGTGCCAGCACCCTCCAGCCCGGGGGCAATCAGCCCCAGCATTTT. This encodes CASTLQPGGNQPQHF.

This chain joins TRBV7-9 and TRBJ2-2; TRBD2 is a possible D gene (7 bases). The CDR3 is made up of 16 amino acids. Looked up from germline, CDR1 is SEHNR and CDR2 is FQNEAQ (reference sequence). V dropped 3 bases and J dropped 6 bases, with 17 bases sitting between them. CDR3 in DNA: TGTGCCAGCAGCTTCAGGGAGGGGGTCAGGTCCGGGGAGCTGTTTTTT. Translated: CASSFREGVRSGELFF.

The rearrangement uses TRBV13 and TRBJ1-6; possible D gene TRBD1, 6 bases. CDR1 is PRHDT and CDR2 is FYEKMQ in the germline V gene (reference sequence). Trimming took off 2 bases at V and 7 bases at J, with 15 bases between the two ends. The CDR3 covers 16 residues. CDR3: CASSLWGQGGNSPLHF. CDR3 nucleotide sequence: TGTGCCAGCAGCTTATGGGGGCAGGGCGGGAATTCACCCCTCCACTTT.

The rearrangement uses TRBV5-4 and TRBJ2-5; D is possibly TRBD2 (6 bases). The V gene's germline CDR1 is SGHNT and CDR2 YYREEE (reference sequence). Deletions cut 0 bases from V and 5 bases from J, with 8 bases between. The CDR3 sequence is 13 residues long. The CDR3 coding sequence is TGTGCCAGCAGCTTGGGGGGAGGTGAGACCCAGTACTTC. It is translated as CASSLGGGETQYF. The complete variable domain, with remaining parts taken from reference TRBV5-4 and TRBJ2-5, reads ETGVTQSPTHLIKTRGQQVTLRCSSQSGHNTVSWYQQALGQGPQFIFQYYREEENGRGNFPPRFSGLQFPNYSSELNVNALELDDSALYLCASSLGGGETQYFGPGTRLLVL.

The rearrangement uses TRBV2 and TRBJ1-3; TRBD1 is a possible D gene (5 bases). The length of the CDR3 is 12 residues. CDR1 is SNHLY, CDR2 FYNNEI, per germline. V shed 8 bases and J shed 5 bases, with 10 bases lying between them. The CDR3 spells CASRRQRNTIYF. CDR3 in DNA: TGTGCCAGCCGCAGACAGAGAAACACCATATATTTT.

Details on this clone: Other DNA sequences within the sample encode an identical CDR3. The chain has TRBV28 and TRBJ2-3; 9 bases are a match to TRBD1. The CDR3 covers 15 residues. The J segment lost 6 bases and the V segment lost 4 bases, leaving 8 bases of the junction unmatched. Germline V gives CDR1 MDHEN, CDR2 SYDVKM. The CDR3 is CASSSPGTGTDTQYF. CDR3 sequence (DNA): TGTGCCAGCAGTTCCCCCGGGACAGGGACCGATACGCAGTATTTT.

The chain couples TRBV14 to TRBJ2-7; 9 nucleotides match TRBD1. This CDR3 region has 13 residues. J was trimmed by 3 bases and V by 3 bases; bases with no gene match: 0. CDR1 SGHDN and CDR2 FVKESK come from the germline V gene. CDR3 loop: CASSQGQGYEQYF. The CDR3 nucleotides read TGTGCCAGCAGCCAGGGACAGGGCTACGAGCAGTACTTC.

The chain employs TRBV30 and TRBJ1-1; weak D call: TRBD1 (5 bases). Germline V CDR1 and CDR2: GTSNPN, SVGIG (reference sequence). This CDR3 comprises 19 residues. V dropped 2 bases and J dropped 2 bases, with 27 bases sitting between them. The CDR3 bases are TGTGCCTGGAGTCTCATCCTATCCCCCGCGCGCCAGGGTAACACTGAAGCTTTCTTT. Translation gives CAWSLILSPARQGNTEAFF. The full variable domain, its missing parts supplied by reference TRBV30 and TRBJ1-1, is SQTIHQWPATLVQPVGSPLSLECTVEGTSNPNLYWYRQAAGRGLQLLFYSVGIGQISSEVPQNLSASRPQDRQFILSSKKLLLSDSGFYLCAWSLILSPARQGNTEAFFGQGTRLTVV.

The chain employs TRBV2 and TRBJ1-2; 7 bases are shared with TRBD1. CDR1 is SNHLY and CDR2 is FYNNEI in the germline V gene. The J segment lost 8 bases and the V segment lost 4 bases, leaving 7 bases of the junction unmatched. The CDR3 spans 13 residues. The CDR3 protein is CASSGQGFRGYTF. The CDR3 DNA reads as TGTGCCAGCAGTGGACAGGGTTTTCGCGGCTACACCTTC.

V gene TRBV19 combines with J gene TRBJ1-4; D perhaps matches TRBD1 (5 bases). Trimming cost V 2 bases and J 5 bases, with 12 bases left between them. Germline V gene sequence: CDR1 LNHDA, CDR2 SQIVND (reference sequence). This CDR3 has 15 amino acids. CDR3 nucleotides: TGTGCCAGTAGTATATCGCACAGGCCCAATGAAAAACTGTTTTTT. It encodes CASSISHRPNEKLFF.